This T cell receptor beta chain was profiled in a study of cytomegalovirus exposure and HLA in healthy donors (dated by TCRdb to about 2017). Background for the entire study: According to an earlier analysis of several hundred of the donors, about 179 million T cells yielded 90 million to 130 million unique TCR beta sequences and roughly 280 Gb of sequence data. An early release that covered approximately 600 HLA-typed donors contained approximately 300 gigabases of sequencing data and around 80 million unique TCR sequences. Among the roughly 430 genotyped donors, under 90% belonged to the genetic ancestry cluster associated with self-reported Caucasian donors. The study aimed to test whether signatures of past pathogen exposure could be identified by cataloging public T cell receptors. Using immunosequencing, the study profiled T cell repertoires from about 610 subjects and related those repertoires to cytomegalovirus serostatus. Besides the first cohort of some 670 subjects, a separate validation cohort made up of over 95 different subjects was used. The study combined high-throughput TCR immunosequencing, statistical association of individual TCRs with disease status, and machine learning to predict cytomegalovirus infection status. In a later analysis, previously published TCR beta repertoires from fewer than 750 donors were re-analyzed and high-resolution HLA genotyping was added so that TCR occurrence patterns could be studied. Rather than using new phenotypic data, the later analysis identified candidate immune exposures from TCR beta sequences and from how often those sequences occurred across donors. An earlier analysis of 587 of the donors applied high-throughput TCR beta sequencing to assess whether each TCR beta V gene segment acted as functional or pseudogenic. Alongside the repertoire data, information on donor age, sex, ethnicity and CMV serostatus was compiled. A later genetic analysis used genome-wide SNP genotypes for about 65% of the roughly 670 donors, treating that subset as a discovery cohort. Every discovery cohort repertoire had been produced on one sequencing platform. Both class I and class II loci were covered by HLA typing, at four-digit resolution. The number of typed donors differed by locus: roughly 629-640 for A, B, C, DRB1 and DQB1; approximately 520 for DQA1; 600 to 610 for DPA1; and roughly 450 for DPB1. Several DR-DQ haplotypes were treated as single units for association and clustering because of strong linkage in the cohort. Among over 350 genotyped donors of the cohort, an average of roughly 240,000 unique TCR beta nucleotide sequences were sequenced per donor, roughly 18% of them non-productive.

In total, approximately 610 healthy bone marrow donors made up the cohort. All cohort members were sampled while nominally healthy, although unrecorded immune exposures were likely present. The donor was CMV seropositive and was included in the group of 270 or so seropositive cohort members. Every donor gave a peripheral blood sample, and the peripheral blood mononuclear cells from that sample were used for TCR beta sequencing. Genomic DNA was extracted from the blood cell samples with the Qiagen DNeasy Blood Extraction Kit. The investigation overall reported the following: When HLA alleles, especially DR and DQ, strongly co-occurred, attributing TCR associations to individual alleles was difficult. A later analysis found that TCR association rates varied across HLA loci, with DRB1 alleles showing the most associated TCRs and HLA-C alleles the fewest. A later genetic analysis associated a missense DCLRE1C variant with V-gene and J-gene trimming of TCR beta chains, and an independent cohort replicated the association. The classifier was reported to diagnose cytomegalovirus status with high specificity and sensitivity in both the original cohort and the validation cohort. In an earlier analysis of some 640 of the donors, most TCR beta V segments were observed in productive rearrangements about 87% or about 30% of the time, broadly matching IMGT annotations. Because the 87-base-pair reads could not distinguish some IMGT-functional V segments, including TRBV6-2 and TRBV6-3, those segments were excluded. In a later analysis, most CMV-associated TCR beta chains were found to appear HLA-restricted, with HLA associations seemingly driven largely by CMV exposure. In a later genetic analysis, fewer N-insertions in productive TCRs were reported among donors in an Asian-associated ancestry cluster than the roughly 700-donor mean. HLA typing was unavailable for some donors at each locus, so association tests used only the typed subset. In vitro tests confirmed that three of the cytomegalovirus-associated TCR beta chains recognize cytomegalovirus antigens. In this cohort, only TCR beta chains were sequenced, and detectable features were limited by the absence of alpha or paired-chain data. The study gave a list of some 150 TCR beta chains associated with cytomegalovirus. A further reported finding was that TCR beta sequences accurately predicted the HLA-A and HLA-B alleles for most subjects in the first cohort. The authors suggested that the approach could potentially be extended to other disease states and immunological phenotypes. A cluster of highly shared sequence variants was judged likely to be a technical artifact of the sequencing pipeline. In a later analysis, HLA-associated TCR beta chains were found to be more clonally expanded and to have lower generation probabilities than equally common non-associated chains. The only immune exposure information available for the cohort was CMV serostatus. According to a later analysis, parvovirus B19, influenza, CMV and Epstein-Barr virus appeared linked to several top co-occurrence clusters. Linkage disequilibrium might explain the correlated functional status among segregating V segments, but an unknown experimental factor could not be ruled out. Because counts were too low, about 17 rarely observed V segments, including chromosome 9 orphons, were excluded from the earlier analysis of about 500 of the donors. Specific HLA alleles were associated with around 18,000 TCR beta sequences at a false discovery rate of 0.05 in a later analysis. Sequencing depth was assumed to be roughly uniform across donors in the presence/absence analyses, though that assumption may not hold. Most TCR sequences were seen in very few donors, while some public TCRs were found in many individuals.

This clone was seen a few times. The clone's antigen remains unknown. Within one base of it there is no much larger clone, and no base qualities were kept. CDR1 SNHLY and CDR2 FYNNEI are derived from the germline V gene. V is cut back by 2 bases and J by 4 bases, with 11 bases in the junction unmatched. Including cysteine and phenylalanine, the CDR3 has 18 amino acids. The read is trimmed to its CDR3 DNA, 54 bases read in frame from base 1. The library came from the immunoSEQ multiplex PCR assay. For the multiplex PCR, a mixture combining 60 forward primers for TCR Vbeta segments and 13 reverse primers for TCR Jbeta segments was used. Amplification of the CDR3 region of rearranged TCR beta genes was performed with a multiplex PCR assay on genomic DNA. The Illumina HiSeq System was used to sequence the amplified TCR beta libraries as 87-base-pair reads. The authors' pipeline ran thus. In a later analysis, tens of millions of unique TCR beta chains were counted across the approximately 620 repertoires, and around 11 million of these chains were shared by at least two donors. To remove PCR and sequencing errors, raw reads were error-corrected and collapsed into unique sequences using a nearest-neighbor algorithm that merged closely related sequences. CDR3 sequences were aligned to IMGT reference sequences to assign V, D and J gene segments. For a sequence to be retained, a match of at least six nucleotides to both a V gene segment and a J gene segment was required. A rearrangement was called productive if the CDR3 had no stop codons and remained in frame with V and J, and every other rearrangement was called non-productive. CDR3 was defined by IMGT convention, running from the second conserved V-encoded cysteine to the conserved J-encoded phenylalanine. The earlier analysis of about 500 of the donors excluded sequences that lacked an unambiguous match to a single V gene segment. In an earlier analysis of about 590 of the donors, a V segment was called functional when productive rearrangements were above 56.7%, and segregating when the standard deviation between donors exceeded 5%. To diagnose cytomegalovirus status from the catalog of TCR beta chain sequences, a statistical classification framework was built. In a later analysis, TCR nucleotide sequences were compared against IMGT/GENE-DB human TR gene sequences so that V and J genes could be assigned. The TCRdist pipeline was used in a later analysis to assign CDR3 sequences and most-parsimonious VDJ recombination scenarios. In a later analysis, each TCR beta chain was defined by its CDR3 amino acid sequence together with its V-gene family, and reads lacking a unique V-gene family were excluded. To address suspected cross-contamination and a sequencing artifact, a later analysis removed around 590 highly shared, low-generation-probability nucleotide sequences. In a later analysis, a clonal expansion index for each public chain was calculated from normalized within-repertoire ranks of inferred template counts. In a later analysis, generation probabilities were computed using a VDJ recombination model fitted to out-of-frame rearrangements, and the results were checked against IGoR. In a later analysis, hypergeometric tests were used to score TCR-TCR, TCR-HLA and TCR-CMV co-occurrence, with a repertoire-size bias correction applied to TCR pairs. In a later analysis, false discovery rates were estimated by permuting HLA or CMV assignments 20 times. In a later analysis, co-occurring TCRs were grouped using DBSCAN, and TCRdist sequence similarity was added for clustering within HLA-allele-positive subsets. For co-occurrence clustering, repertoires with fewer than 30,000 or more than 120,000 public chains were excluded, along with about five repertoires with anomalous nucleotide sharing. TCRdb limited this immuneACCESS table to in-frame rearrangements with V and J called. A share of clones is missing; checked studies link under half to unresolved V genes, and the rest is unexplained. The V and J calls and clone size come from that table; D and trimming were worked out from the DNA. The sample profile shows fewer than 250,000 clones; roughly 81% of them were found once. Clones ranked in the top ten supply roughly 2.1% of the sample.

What was sequenced was PBMCs. This receptor was taken from a woman in her twenties or thirties in good health and CMV-seropositive. This sequence uses TRBV2 and TRBJ1-1; 12 central nucleotides agree with TRBD1. The nucleotide sequence is given as TGTGCCAGCAGTGAACTGTTCGGGACAGGGGGCTTCGGCACTGAAGCTTTCTTT. This translates into CASSELFGTGGFGTEAFF. With the portions outside the CDR3 filled from the reference TRBV2 and TRBJ1-1 genes, the complete variable region becomes EPEVTQTPSHQVTQMGQEVILRCVPISNHLYFYWYRQILGQKVEFLVSFYNNEISEKSEIFDDQFSVERPDGSNFTLKIRSTKLEDSAMYFCASSELFGTGGFGTEAFFGQGTRLTVV.